This entry concerns a single T cell receptor beta chain. Method: immunoSEQ multiplex PCR; TCRdb's copy keeps in-frame clones and lacks some. The sample records 200,000 to 250,000 clones, around 84% being singletons. This entry comes from a study of blood T cell repertoires in COVID-19. The wider study: The study drew acute and convalescent COVID-19 samples from the United States, Italy and Spain.

The CDR3 is made up of 15 amino acids. Trimming pared 3 bases from V and 7 bases from J, leaving 20 bases between. Germline-derived CDR1 and CDR2 are SGDLS and YYNGEE. This TCR came from a woman aged 70-85 years with active or convalescent COVID-19. The chain has TRBV9 and TRBJ2-7, with D possibly being TRBD1 (5 bases). The specimen was peripheral blood. The CDR3 DNA is TGTGCCAGCAGCGAGGGGTCCCACTTACCTTTAGAGCAGTACTTC. Protein: CASSEGSHLPLEQYF.